This T cell receptor (beta chain) emerged from a study of T cell responses to AZD1222 COVID-19 vaccine. Whole-study findings and limits: Rises in breadth and depth of Spike-specific TCRs came after two AZD1222 doses.

Germline CDR1 and CDR2: MNHEY and SMNVEV (reference sequence). The V and J ends lost 7 bases and 7 bases respectively, with 32 bases between them. This CDR3 is 18 amino acids long. Method: immunoSEQ multiplex PCR; TCRdb's copy keeps in-frame clones and lacks some. Counted here are 80,000 to 100,000 clones, 86% occurring once; the ten biggest clones make up about 6%. Comments on this clone: The target antigen is unknown.

The sequencing here drew on peripheral blood, taken 28 days after the second AZD1222 dose. The clonotype originates from an adult who received the AZD1222 COVID-19 vaccine. V and J are TRBV27 and TRBJ2-7; no clear D. CDR3 coding DNA: TGTGCCAGCAAGCAACCAAGGTCGCACGGAAAAGGTGGCAGGGAGCAGTACTTC. It codes for CASKQPRSHGKGGREQYF.